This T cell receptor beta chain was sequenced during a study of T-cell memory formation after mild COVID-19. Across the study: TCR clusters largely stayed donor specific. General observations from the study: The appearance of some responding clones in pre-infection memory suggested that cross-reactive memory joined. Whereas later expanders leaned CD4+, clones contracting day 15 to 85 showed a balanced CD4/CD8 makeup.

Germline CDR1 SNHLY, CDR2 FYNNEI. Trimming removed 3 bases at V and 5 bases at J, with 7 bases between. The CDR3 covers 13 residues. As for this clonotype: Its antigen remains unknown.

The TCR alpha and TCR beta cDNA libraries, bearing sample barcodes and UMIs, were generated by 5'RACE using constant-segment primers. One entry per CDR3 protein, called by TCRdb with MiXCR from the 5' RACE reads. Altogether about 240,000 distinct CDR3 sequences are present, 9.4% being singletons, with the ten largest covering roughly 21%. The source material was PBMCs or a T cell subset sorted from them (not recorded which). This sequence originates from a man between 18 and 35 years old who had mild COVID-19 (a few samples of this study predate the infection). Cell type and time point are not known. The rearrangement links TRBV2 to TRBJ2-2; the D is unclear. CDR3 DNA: TGTGCCAGCAGTGATGTCAGAACCGGGGAGCTGTTTTTT. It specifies CASSDVRTGELFF.